The T cell receptor beta chain under discussion was sequenced for a study of shared clonotypes between healthy human individuals. Only in-frame clones appear in the TCRdb table, and some are missing; sequencing was by immunoSEQ multiplex PCR. The sample contains millions of clones, about 95% of which appear only once. CD8 cells classed as naive were CD45RO-negative and positively selected for CCR7, excluding terminally differentiated effector memory CD45RA+ cells. Donors comprised healthy HIV-negative adults lacking recent acute infections or vaccinations. The germline V and J ends were trimmed by 5 bases and 6 bases, with 7 bases remaining between them. The V gene's germline CDR1 is MGHRA and CDR2 YSYEKL. The CDR3 runs 12 residues. Notes on this clone: Its antigen is not identified.

Findings and limits, study-wide: The donor pool, a small one, limited the genetic and exposure-history diversity represented.

Sequenced: naive CD8+ T cells sorted from blood. The clonotype comes from a man aged 18 to 35 in good health. The J gene is TRBJ2-2, the V gene TRBV4-1; no firm D call. CDR3 in DNA: TGCGCCAGCAGCGTTTCGGCCGGGGAGCTGTTTTTT. It encodes CASSVSAGELFF.